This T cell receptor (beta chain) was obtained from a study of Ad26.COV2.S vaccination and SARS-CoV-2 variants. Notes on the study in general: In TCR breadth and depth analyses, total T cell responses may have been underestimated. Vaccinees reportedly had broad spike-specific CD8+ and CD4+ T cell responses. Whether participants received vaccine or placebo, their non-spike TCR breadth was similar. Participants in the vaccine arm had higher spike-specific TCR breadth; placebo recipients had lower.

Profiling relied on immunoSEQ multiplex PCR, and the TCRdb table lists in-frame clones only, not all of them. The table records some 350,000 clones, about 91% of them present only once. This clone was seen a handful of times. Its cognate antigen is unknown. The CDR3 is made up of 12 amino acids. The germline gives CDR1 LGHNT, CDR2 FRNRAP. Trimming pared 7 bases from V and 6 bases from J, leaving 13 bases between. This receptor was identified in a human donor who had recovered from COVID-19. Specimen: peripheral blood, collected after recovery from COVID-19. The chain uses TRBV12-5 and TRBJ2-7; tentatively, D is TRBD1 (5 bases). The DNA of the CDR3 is TGTGCTAGTGTCCCAACAAGGGGCGAGCAGTACTTC. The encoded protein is CASVPTRGEQYF. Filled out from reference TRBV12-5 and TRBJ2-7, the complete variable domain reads DARVTQTPRHKVTEMGQEVTMRCQPILGHNTVFWYRQTMMQGLELLAYFRNRAPLDDSGMPKDRFSAEMPDATLATLKIQPSEPRDSAVYFCASVPTRGEQYFGPGTRLTVT.